This TCR beta chain was obtained from a study of beta chain features in type 1 diabetes. Overall study: Age, gender, cell numbers and subset yield matched between patients and controls. Study-wide results and caveats: Shortening of TCRB CDR3s, moderate but significant, appeared in all four CD4+ subsets of Type 1 diabetes patients.

Trimming pared 0 bases from V and 1 base from J, leaving 13 bases between. CDR3 length: 16 residues. Germline V gene data show CDR1 as MDHEN and CDR2 as SYDVKM. About this clone: Its antigen remains unknown.

Expressed TCRB transcripts were sequenced, since all the RNA that had been isolated was reverse transcribed. Assay: immunoSEQ multiplex PCR; the TCRdb copy retains only in-frame clones and omits some. The sample consists of 550,000 to 850,000 clones, over 10% of them appearing once. About 120 mL of blood, on average, came from one heparinised draw per donor. Sorting of CD4+ naive, central memory, regulatory and stem cell-like memory cells was performed via CD45RO/CCR7/CD25/CD127/CD95/CD27. The source of this sequence is a man between 18 and 29 years old with type 1 diabetes. The chain joins TRBV28 to TRBJ2-7; D is perhaps TRBD1 (5 bases). Sequenced material: naive CD4+ T cells from blood. CDR3 nucleotide sequence: TGTGCCAGCAGTTTATGGGGGCTAAAGGGGTCCTACGAGCAGTACTTC. Translating it yields CASSLWGLKGSYEQYF.